The entry below gives a single T cell receptor beta chain sequence along with its context. This receptor's antigen is unknown. No base quality values were provided; no much bigger clone lies one nucleotide off. The data were taken from a study of T cell changes during pregnancy in multiple sclerosis (dated by TCRdb to about 2019). About the full investigation: In women with multiple sclerosis, the researchers looked at how the T cell repertoire shifted as pregnancy progressed.

CDR1 and CDR2 were assigned from the germline V gene (reference sequence) as LNHNV and YYDKDF. V was cut back by 0 bases and J by 5 bases, leaving a gap of 13 bases between them. Reading from cysteine to phenylalanine, the CDR3 counts 15 amino acids. Only CDR3 DNA is held: 45 bases, read in frame from base 1. Libraries were built with the immunoSEQ multiplex PCR assay. In its TCRdb copy, this immuneACCESS table keeps in-frame sequences only and misses some clones. Where compared with another copy, unresolved V genes explain less than half of these, and the others have no known cause. A total of around 65,000 clones appear in this sample, about 93% of them only once. The leading ten clones occupy approximately 1.5% of the sample.

The sequence joins TRBV15 to TRBJ2-5; the D region possibly corresponds to TRBD2 (6 bases align). The TCR sequence derives from a female donor in good health, enrolled as a control in a pregnancy study. Specimen: peripheral blood, collected in the third trimester of pregnancy. The DNA is TGTGCCACCAGCAGAGATCTTAGGGCGGGGGAGACCCAGTACTTC. Its protein is CATSRDLRAGETQYF. Supplemented by the reference TRBV15 and TRBJ2-5 proteins around the CDR3, the complete variable domain is DAMVIQNPRYQVTQFGKPVTLSCSQTLNHNVMYWYQQKSSQAPKLLFHYYDKDFNNEADTPDNFQSRRPNTSFCFLDIRSPGLGDTAMYLCATSRDLRAGETQYFGPGTRLLVL.